This T cell receptor beta chain is drawn from a study of blood T cell repertoires in COVID-19. Across the study: The study drew acute and convalescent COVID-19 samples from the United States, Italy and Spain. T cells, B-cell-depleted T cells, or PBMCs supplied cDNA or gDNA.

This clone came up once. Source study methods: Amplification of reference gene primers was used by the study to estimate nucleated cell counts. The assay was immunoSEQ multiplex PCR, and TCRdb's table has in-frame clones only and misses some. Clonal size and the V and J genes are those of that table, whereas D and trimming came from the DNA. The sample has 150,000 or so clones, about 77% seen once. Germline CDR1 DFQATT, CDR2 SNEGSKA (reference sequence). The CDR3 loop spans 14 amino acids. Trimming cost V 3 bases and J 5 bases; bases outside gene matches: 10. The TCR was taken from a woman in her fifties or sixties with active or convalescent COVID-19. Material for sequencing was peripheral blood. The rearrangement joins TRBV20-1 to TRBJ2-7; 7 bases align to TRBD2. For the CDR3, the DNA is TGCAGTGCTAGTATAAGCGGGAACGCGCACGAGCAGTACTTC. As protein: CSASISGNAHEQYF.